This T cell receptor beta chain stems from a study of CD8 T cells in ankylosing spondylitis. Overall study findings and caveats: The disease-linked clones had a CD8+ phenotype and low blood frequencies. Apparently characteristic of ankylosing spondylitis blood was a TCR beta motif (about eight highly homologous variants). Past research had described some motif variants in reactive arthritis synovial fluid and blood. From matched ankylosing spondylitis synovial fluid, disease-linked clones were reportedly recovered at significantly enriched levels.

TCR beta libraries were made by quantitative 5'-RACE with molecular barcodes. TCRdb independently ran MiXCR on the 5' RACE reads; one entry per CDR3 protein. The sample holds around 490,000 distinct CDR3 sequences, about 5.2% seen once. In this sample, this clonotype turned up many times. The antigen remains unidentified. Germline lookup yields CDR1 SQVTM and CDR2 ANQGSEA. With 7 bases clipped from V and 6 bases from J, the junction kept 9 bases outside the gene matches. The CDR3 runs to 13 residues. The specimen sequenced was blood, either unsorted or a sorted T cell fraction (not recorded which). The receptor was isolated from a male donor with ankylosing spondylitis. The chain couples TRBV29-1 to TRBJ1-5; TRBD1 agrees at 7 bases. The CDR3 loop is CSALTGLSQPQHF. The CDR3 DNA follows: TGCAGCGCACTGACAGGGTTGAGTCAGCCCCAGCATTTT.